The 4 T cell receptor beta chains given below trace back to one sample, sequenced in a study of T cell responses to AZD1222 COVID-19 vaccine. The data were produced by immunoSEQ multiplex PCR, yet TCRdb's version contains in-frame clones alone and is incomplete. This sample has fewer than 85,000 clones, with around 92% found just once. Sequences were derived from peripheral blood, sampled on day 0 of MenACWY control vaccination. Receptor source: an adult in good health.

This clone was observed a few times. In DNA, the CDR3 is TGTGCCAGCAGTGGGGGGACATACCACTACGAGCAGTACTTC. Its translation is CASSGGTYHYEQYF. The J gene is TRBJ2-7, the V gene TRBV28; perhaps D is TRBD1 or TRBD2 (6 bases each). The CDR3 totals 14 residues. The germline CDR1 and CDR2 sequences are MDHEN and SYDVKM. Trimming removed 5 bases at V and 3 bases at J, with 14 bases between.

V gene TRBV5-5 combines with J gene TRBJ2-7; 8 nucleotides match TRBD1. The trim removed 1 base at V and 3 bases at J, leaving 6 bases unmatched. The CDR3 has 15 residues. The germline V gene encodes CDR1 SGHKS and CDR2 YYEKEE (reference sequence). The CDR3 spells CASSLWQGAGYEQYF. CDR3 DNA sequence: TGTGCCAGCAGCTTGTGGCAGGGGGCGGGCTACGAGCAGTACTTC.

The chain combines TRBV19 with TRBJ1-4; D is possibly TRBD1 (6 bases). Trimming removed 1 base from V and 8 bases from J, with 11 bases in between. This CDR3 is 14 amino acids long. Per germline, CDR1 LNHDA and CDR2 SQIVND (reference sequence). The CDR3 protein is CASSIGAGEEKLFF. The CDR3 DNA is TGTGCCAGTAGTATAGGCGCAGGGGAAGAAAAACTGTTTTTT. The full variable domain, completed using reference TRBV19 and TRBJ1-4, is DGGITQSPKYLFRKEGQNVTLSCEQNLNHDAMYWYRQDPGQGLRLIYYSQIVNDFQKGDIAEGYSVSREKKESFPLTVTSAQKNPTAFYLCASSIGAGEEKLFFGSGTQLSVL.

This sequence joins TRBV10-1 and TRBJ1-2; TRBD1 matches at 8 bases. Looked up from germline, CDR1 is WNHNN and CDR2 is SYGVQD (reference sequence). The CDR3 covers 12 residues. The trim removed 8 bases at V and 4 bases at J, leaving 3 bases unmatched. For the CDR3, the DNA is TGCGCCAGCGCAGACAGGGGCTATGGCTACACCTTC. Residues: CASADRGYGYTF.